This record concerns one T cell receptor (beta chain) sequence. What it recognizes is unknown. TCRdb reprocessed the 5' RACE reads with MiXCR, giving one entry per CDR3 protein. This table has some 210,000 distinct CDR3 sequences, roughly a tenth appearing once. The data were taken from a study of T-cell memory formation after mild COVID-19. Whole-study results and caveats: Among clones contracting day 15 to 85, CD4/CD8 was balanced, whereas later expanders leaned CD4+.

The CDR3 contains 15 residues. Germline CDR1 SGHTA, CDR2 FQGNSA. With 1 base clipped from V and 2 bases from J, the junction kept 4 bases outside the gene matches. Sequencing input: PBMCs or a T cell subset sorted from them (not recorded which). The V gene is TRBV7-2, the J gene TRBJ2-7; 8 bases are a match to TRBD1. The origin of this receptor is a man between 18 and 29 years old who had mild COVID-19 (a few samples of this study predate the infection). Cell type and time point are not known. CDR3 in amino acids: CASSLESGQAYEQYF. DNA for the CDR3: TGTGCCAGCAGCTTAGAATCGGGACAGGCCTACGAGCAGTACTTC.